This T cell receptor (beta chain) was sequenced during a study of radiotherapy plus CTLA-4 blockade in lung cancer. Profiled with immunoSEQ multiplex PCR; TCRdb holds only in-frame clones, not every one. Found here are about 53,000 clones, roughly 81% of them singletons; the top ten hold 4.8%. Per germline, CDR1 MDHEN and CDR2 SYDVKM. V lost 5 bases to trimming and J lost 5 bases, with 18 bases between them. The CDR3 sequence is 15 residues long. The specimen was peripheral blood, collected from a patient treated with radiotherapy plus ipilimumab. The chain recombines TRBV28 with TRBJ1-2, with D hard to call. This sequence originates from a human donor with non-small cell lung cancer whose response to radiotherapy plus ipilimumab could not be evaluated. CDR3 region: CASSPWGGEEYGYTF. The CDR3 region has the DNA TGTGCCAGCAGTCCTTGGGGTGGGGAGGAATATGGCTACACCTTC.